This note documents a single T cell receptor beta chain sequence. The data belong to a study of blood T cell repertoires in COVID-19. Overall study: Donors in the United States, Italy and Spain gave samples during acute or convalescent COVID-19.

Some clones are missing from TCRdb's copy, which holds only in-frame ones; the method was immunoSEQ multiplex PCR. The table includes fewer than 75,000 clones, nearly 80% detected once. The sequencing sample was made of peripheral blood. The TCR was taken from a woman aged 55-70 years with acute or convalescent COVID-19.

The CDR3 protein is CASSSSRGALTDTQYF. CDR3 in DNA: TGTGCCAGCAGTTCGTCCCGGGGGGCCCTCACAGATACGCAGTATTTT. The chain couples TRBV28 to TRBJ2-3; possible D gene TRBD2, 7 bases. This CDR3 spans 16 amino acids. V lost 4 bases to trimming and J lost 2 bases, with 16 bases between them. Germline values: CDR1 MDHEN, CDR2 SYDVKM.